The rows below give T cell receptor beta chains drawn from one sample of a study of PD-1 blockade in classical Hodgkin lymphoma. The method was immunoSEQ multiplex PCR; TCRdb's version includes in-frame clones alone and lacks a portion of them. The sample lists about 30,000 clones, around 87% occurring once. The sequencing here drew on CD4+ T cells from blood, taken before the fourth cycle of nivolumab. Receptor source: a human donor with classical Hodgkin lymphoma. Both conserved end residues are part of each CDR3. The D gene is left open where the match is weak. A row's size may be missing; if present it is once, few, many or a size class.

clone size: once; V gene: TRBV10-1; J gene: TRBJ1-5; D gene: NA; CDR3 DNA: TGCGCCAGCAGTGAGTCTTGGAATCAGCCCCAGCATTTT; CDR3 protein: CASSESWNQPQHF
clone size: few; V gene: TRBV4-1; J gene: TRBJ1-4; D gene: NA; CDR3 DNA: TGCGCCAGCAGCCAGCCCCTGGGAAAACTGTTTTTT; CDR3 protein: CASSQPLGKLFF
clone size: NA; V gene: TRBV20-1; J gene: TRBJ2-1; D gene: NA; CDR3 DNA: TGCAGTGCTAGAGGAGAAGAGCAGTTCTTC; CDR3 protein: CSARGEEQFF
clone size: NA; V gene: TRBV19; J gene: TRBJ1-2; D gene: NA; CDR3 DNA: TGTGCCAGTAGCCCGAGCCCATCCTATGGCTACACCTTC; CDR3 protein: CASSPSPSYGYTF
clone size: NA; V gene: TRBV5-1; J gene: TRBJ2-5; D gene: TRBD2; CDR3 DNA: TGCGCCAGCAGCTTGGCGGCTAGCGGGAGGAGTCTCCAAGAGACCCAGTACTTC; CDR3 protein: CASSLAASGRSLQETQYF
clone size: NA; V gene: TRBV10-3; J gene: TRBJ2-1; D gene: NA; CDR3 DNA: TGTGCCATCAGTGACTTGGGGAACAGCGGGCCTTACAATGAGCAGTTCTTC; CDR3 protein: CAISDLGNSGPYNEQFF
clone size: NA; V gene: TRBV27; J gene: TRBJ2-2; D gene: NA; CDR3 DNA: TGTGCCAGCAGTTTAGCCGGGGTGGCCGGGGAGCTGTTTTTT; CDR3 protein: CASSLAGVAGELFF
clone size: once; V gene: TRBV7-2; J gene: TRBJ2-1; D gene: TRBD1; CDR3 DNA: TGTGCCAGCAGCTTAGGACAGGGGGGTTACAATGAGCAGTTCTTC; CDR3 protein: CASSLGQGGYNEQFF
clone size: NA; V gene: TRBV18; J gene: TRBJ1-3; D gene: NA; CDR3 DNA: TGTGCCAGCTCCGCTGGGGGGGCAGCTGGAAACACCATATATTTT; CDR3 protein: CASSAGGAAGNTIYF
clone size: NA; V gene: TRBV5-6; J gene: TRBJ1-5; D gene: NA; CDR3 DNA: TGTGCCAGCAGCTTGTGGGGGCCGCAGCCCCAGCATTTT; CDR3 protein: CASSLWGPQPQHF
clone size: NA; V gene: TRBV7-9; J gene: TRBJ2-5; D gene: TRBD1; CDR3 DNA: TGTGCCAGCTGCCGGGACAGGGGGACGCTGGTCTACCAAGAGACCCAGTACTTC; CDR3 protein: CASCRDRGTLVYQETQYF
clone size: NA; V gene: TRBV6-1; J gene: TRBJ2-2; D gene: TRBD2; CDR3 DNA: TGTGCCAGCACCGGACTAGCGGGGGCGACCGGGGAGCTGTTTTTT; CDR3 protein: CASTGLAGATGELFF
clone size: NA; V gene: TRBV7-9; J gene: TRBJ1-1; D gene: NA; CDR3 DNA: TGTGCCAGCAGCTTAAAGGACAGGAACACTGAAGCTTTCTTT; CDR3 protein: CASSLKDRNTEAFF
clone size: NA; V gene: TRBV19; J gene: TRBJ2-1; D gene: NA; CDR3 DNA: TGTGCCAGTAGTATCCCCGGGGCGAGCTCCTACAATGAGCAGTTCTTC; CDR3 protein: CASSIPGASSYNEQFF
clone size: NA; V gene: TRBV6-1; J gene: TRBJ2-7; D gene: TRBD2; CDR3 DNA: TGTGCCAGCAGGGGACTAGCGGAAAACTCCTACGAGCAGTACTTC; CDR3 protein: CASRGLAENSYEQYF
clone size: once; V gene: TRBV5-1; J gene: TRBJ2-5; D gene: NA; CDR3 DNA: TGCGCCAGCGGCGGGGTAGGTGGGGCTGGAGAGACCCAGTACTTC; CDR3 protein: CASGGVGGAGETQYF
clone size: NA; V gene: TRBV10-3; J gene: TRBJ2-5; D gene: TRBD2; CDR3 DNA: TGTGCCATCAGTGAGTCACAGCGGGAGGGCCGTGAGACCCAGTACTTC; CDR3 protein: CAISESQREGRETQYF
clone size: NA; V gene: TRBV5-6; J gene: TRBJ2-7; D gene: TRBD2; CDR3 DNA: TGTGCCAGCAGCCCACTAGCGGGGGACCGCTACGAGCAGTACTTC; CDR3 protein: CASSPLAGDRYEQYF
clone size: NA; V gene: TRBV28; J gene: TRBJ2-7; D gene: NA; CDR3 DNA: TGTGCCAGCAGGCGTGGCCCCTACGAGCAGTACTTC; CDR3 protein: CASRRGPYEQYF
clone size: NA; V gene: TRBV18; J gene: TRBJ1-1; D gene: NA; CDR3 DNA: TGTGCCAGCTCACTGAGGGGGATCAACACTGAAGCTTTCTTT; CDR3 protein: CASSLRGINTEAFF
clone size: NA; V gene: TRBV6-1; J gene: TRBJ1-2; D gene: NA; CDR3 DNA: TGTGCCAGCAGTGCCTTCCCAGGGAACTATGGCTACACCTTC; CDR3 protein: CASSAFPGNYGYTF
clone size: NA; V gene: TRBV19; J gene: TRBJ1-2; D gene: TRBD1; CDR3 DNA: TGTGCCAGTAAACGTGCCGGGACAGGGGGGAAAGTGTATGGCTACACCTTC; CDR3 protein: CASKRAGTGGKVYGYTF
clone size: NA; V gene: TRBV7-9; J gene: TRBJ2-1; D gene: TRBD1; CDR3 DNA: TGTGCCAGCAGTTCCGGGACAGGGTTTGTCAATGAGCAGTTCTTC; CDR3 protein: CASSSGTGFVNEQFF
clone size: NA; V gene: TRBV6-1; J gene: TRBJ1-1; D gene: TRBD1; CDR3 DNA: TGTGCCAGCAGGAAGACAGGGGGCACTGAAGCTTTCTTT; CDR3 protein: CASRKTGGTEAFF
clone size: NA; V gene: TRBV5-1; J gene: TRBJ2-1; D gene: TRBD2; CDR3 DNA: TGCGCCAGCAGCTTTGGGGGAACGGGGAGGGCGTCCTACAATGAGCAGTTCTTC; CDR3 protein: CASSFGGTGRASYNEQFF
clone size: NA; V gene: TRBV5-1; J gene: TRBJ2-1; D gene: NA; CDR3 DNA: TGCGCCAGCTCCGGGGCCGGGGTGAATGAGCAGTTCTTC; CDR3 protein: CASSGAGVNEQFF
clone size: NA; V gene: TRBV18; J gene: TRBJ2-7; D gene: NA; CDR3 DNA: TGTGCCAGCTCACGAGTAGGGGGGAAGTACGAGCAGTACTTC; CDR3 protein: CASSRVGGKYEQYF
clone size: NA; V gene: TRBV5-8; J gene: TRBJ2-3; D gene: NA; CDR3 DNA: TGTGCCAGCAGCTTGGCCTGGGCAGATACGCAGTATTTT; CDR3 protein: CASSLAWADTQYF
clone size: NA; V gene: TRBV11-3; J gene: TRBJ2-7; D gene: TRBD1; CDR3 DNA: TGTGCCAGCAGCAGGGACAGGGACTCTTACGAGCAGTACTTC; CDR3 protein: CASSRDRDSYEQYF
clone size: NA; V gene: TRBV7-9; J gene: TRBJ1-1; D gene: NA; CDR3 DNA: TGTGCCAGCAGCTTAGTCCTAGGCACATCAGGAGGGACTGAAGCTTTCTTT; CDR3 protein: CASSLVLGTSGGTEAFF
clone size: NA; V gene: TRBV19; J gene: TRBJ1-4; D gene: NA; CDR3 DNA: TGTGCCAGCCGGACCGTTTATAATGAAAAACTGTTTTTT; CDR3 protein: CASRTVYNEKLFF
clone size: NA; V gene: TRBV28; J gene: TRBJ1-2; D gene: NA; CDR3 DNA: TGTGCCAGCAGCCTCGGGGGGAGACCCTATGGCTACACCTTC; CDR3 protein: CASSLGGRPYGYTF
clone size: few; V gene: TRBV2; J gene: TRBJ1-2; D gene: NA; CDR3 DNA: TGTGCCAGCAGTGACCAAGGAAACTATGGCTACACCTTC; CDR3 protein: CASSDQGNYGYTF
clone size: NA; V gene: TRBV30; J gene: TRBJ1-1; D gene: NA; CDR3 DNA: TGTGCCTTTTCAGGGAGCGGAACTGAAGCTTTCTTT; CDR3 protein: CAFSGSGTEAFF
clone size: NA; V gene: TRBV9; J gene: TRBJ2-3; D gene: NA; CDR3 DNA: TGTGCCAGCAGCGTAGAGGCTAGCGCCAGCACAGATACGCAGTATTTT; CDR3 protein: CASSVEASASTDTQYF
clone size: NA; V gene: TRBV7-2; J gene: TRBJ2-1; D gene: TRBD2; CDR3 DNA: TGTGCCAGCAGCAAGGGACTAGCGGGAGGGCCTGAGCAGTTCTTC; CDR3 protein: CASSKGLAGGPEQFF
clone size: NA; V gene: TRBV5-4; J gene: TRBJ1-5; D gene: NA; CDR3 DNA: TGTGCCAGCAGCTCCGAGAGCGGCCAGCCCCAGCATTTT; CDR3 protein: CASSSESGQPQHF
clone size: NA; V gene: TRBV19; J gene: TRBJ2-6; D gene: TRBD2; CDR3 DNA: TGTGCCAGTAGTCCGGGACTAGCGCTTGGGGCCAACGTCCTGACTTTC; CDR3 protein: CASSPGLALGANVLTF
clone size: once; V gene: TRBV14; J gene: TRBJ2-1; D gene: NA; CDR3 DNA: TGTGCCAGCAGCCAAGTCGAACGGAATGAGCAGTTCTTC; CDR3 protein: CASSQVERNEQFF
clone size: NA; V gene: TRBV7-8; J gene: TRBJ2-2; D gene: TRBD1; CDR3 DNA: TGTGCCAGCAGCTCGACAGGGGCTACGAACACCGGGGAGCTGTTTTTT; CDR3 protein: CASSSTGATNTGELFF
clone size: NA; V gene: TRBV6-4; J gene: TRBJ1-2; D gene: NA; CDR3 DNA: TGTGCCAGTCTAGGGGGGTTAGTCTACACCTTC; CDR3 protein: CASLGGLVYTF
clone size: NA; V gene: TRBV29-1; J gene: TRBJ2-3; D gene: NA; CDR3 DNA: TGCAGCGTTCTTCCGGCCACAGATACGCAGTATTTT; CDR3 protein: CSVLPATDTQYF
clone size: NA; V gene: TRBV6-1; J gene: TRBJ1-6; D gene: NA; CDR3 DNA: TGTGCCAGCAGTTCCCCAGGGAACAGCCTCCACTTT; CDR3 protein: CASSSPGNSLHF
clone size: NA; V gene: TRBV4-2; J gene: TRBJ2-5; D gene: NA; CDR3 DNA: TGTGCCAGCAGCACGGAGGAGTATGGTGGGACCCAGTACTTC; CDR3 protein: CASSTEEYGGTQYF
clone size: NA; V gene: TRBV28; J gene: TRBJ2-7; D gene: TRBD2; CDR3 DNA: TGTGCCAGCAGGCCTCTGACTAGCGGGTTGGCCTACGAGCAGTACTTC; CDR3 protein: CASRPLTSGLAYEQYF
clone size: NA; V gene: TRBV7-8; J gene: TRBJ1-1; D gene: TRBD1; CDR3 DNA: TGTGCCAGCAGTCAGGGGGACAGGGGGAACACTGAAGCTTTCTTT; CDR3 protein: CASSQGDRGNTEAFF
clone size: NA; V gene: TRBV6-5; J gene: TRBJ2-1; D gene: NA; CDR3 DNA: TGTGCCAGCAGTCCGGAGGAGTCCTCCTACAATGAGCAGTTCTTC; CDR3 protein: CASSPEESSYNEQFF
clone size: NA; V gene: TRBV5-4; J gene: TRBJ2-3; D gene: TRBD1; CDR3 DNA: TGTGCCAGCAGCGTATACGCCAGGGGGCGGGGAGATACGCAGTATTTT; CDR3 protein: CASSVYARGRGDTQYF
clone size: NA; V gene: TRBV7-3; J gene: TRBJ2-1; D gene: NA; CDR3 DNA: TGTGCCAGCAGCTGGGCGAGCTCCTACAATGAGCAGTTCTTC; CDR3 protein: CASSWASSYNEQFF
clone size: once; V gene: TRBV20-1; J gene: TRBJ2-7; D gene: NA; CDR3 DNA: TGCAGTGCTCGCAGCTCCTACGAGCAGTACTTC; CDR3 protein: CSARSSYEQYF